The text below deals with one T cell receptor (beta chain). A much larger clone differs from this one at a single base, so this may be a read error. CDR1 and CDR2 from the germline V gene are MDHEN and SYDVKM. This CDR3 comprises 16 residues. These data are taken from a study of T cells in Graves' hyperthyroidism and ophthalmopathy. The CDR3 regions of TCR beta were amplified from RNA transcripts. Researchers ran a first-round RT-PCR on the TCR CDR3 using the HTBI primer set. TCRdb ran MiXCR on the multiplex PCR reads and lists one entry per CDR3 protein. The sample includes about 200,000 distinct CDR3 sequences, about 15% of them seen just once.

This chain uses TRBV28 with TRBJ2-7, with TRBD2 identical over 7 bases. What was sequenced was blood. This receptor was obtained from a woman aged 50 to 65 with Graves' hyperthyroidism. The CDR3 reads CVSSLWSGGGTYEQYF. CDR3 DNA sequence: TGTGTCAGCAGTTTATGGTCGGGAGGAGGGACCTACGAGCAGTACTTC.